This TCR beta chain was recorded in a study of T cells in Graves' hyperthyroidism and ophthalmopathy (dated by TCRdb to about 2019). Notes on the research overall: Peripheral blood was collected at initial diagnosis, before any treatment. The 100 or so discovery patients were randomly split 7:3 into training and test sets. After sampling, hyperthyroidism patients received methimazole starting at 30 mg daily, and ophthalmopathy patients received high-dose intravenous methylprednisolone. The paper describes TCR Vbeta CDR3 sequencing of around 140 peripheral blood samples, made up of roughly 40 ophthalmopathy patients, approximately 76 hyperthyroidism patients and 17 progressor patients. In six Graves' hyperthyroidism patients, the study also compared T-cell repertoires from thyroid tissue with T-cell repertoires from blood. Whether ophthalmopathy could be predicted prospectively was tested in an independent validation cohort made up of 18 to 20 hyperthyroidism patients plus 17 patients who later progressed to ophthalmopathy. To identify distinguishing TCR V-J signatures, a discovery cohort of some 100 patients was used, comprising 43 with Graves' ophthalmopathy and 57 with stable Graves' hyperthyroidism. What the research found in general, with its limitations: In cross-validation, a model built on a 13 V-J signature told ophthalmopathy apart from stable hyperthyroidism with less than 90% sensitivity and roughly 81% specificity, and in testing the same model reached 80%/75%. Most expanded thyroid clonotypes (frequency above 0.001) were also detected in blood, suggesting blood repertoires may reflect thyroid immune responses. In validation, the model predicted progression to ophthalmopathy a median of about 6.8 months before onset, with approximately 68% sensitivity and just under 75% specificity. Sample size was not statistically predetermined, and blinding of investigators to group allocation was not performed.

TCR beta CDR3 regions were amplified from RNA transcripts. A first-round RT-PCR of the TCR CDR3 used the HTBI primer set with the Qiagen OneStep RT-PCR kit. The libraries were constructed in a second round of multiplex PCR and then size-selected and purified. Libraries were sequenced paired-end with 100 bp reads on an Illumina HiSeq2000. Per the authors' processing: Raw data were processed with SOAPnuke, discarding reads with adapters, uncalled bases, mean Phred below 15, or no exact constant-primer or identifier match. COPE v1.2.5 was used to merge high-quality paired reads, and clonotypes were defined as unique nucleotide sequences. MiTCR v1.1 was used to align clonotypes to the IMGT TRBV, TRBD and TRBJ reference segments. The analysis included only V-J combinations with a frequency above 0.0001, which together covered roughly 99% of the repertoires. A TCS score was defined as the ratio between F50 (clonal expansion) and ExV (chaos), using BLOSUM62-based TCRdist between CDR3 peptides within each V-J. Welch's t-statistics and random forest reduced roughly 530 V-J features to about 12, which were used in a naive Bayes classifier (R e1071). Through fastp at Q25 and MiXCR, TCRdb rebuilt clones from the public reads, retaining in-frame beta chains. Under each unique CDR3 protein, matching rows form one entry showing the most common genes and DNA. The V and J calls shown here were made by TCRdb, not taken from the authors' results. Here the sample has over 400,000 distinct CDR3 sequences; 20% to 25% occur a single time. In total, the top ten clones hold around 50% of the sample.

The germline V gene (reference sequence) provides CDR1 DFQATT and CDR2 SNEGSKA. V has 3 bases trimmed and J has 5 bases trimmed; junction bases matching no gene number 2. The CDR3 covers 12 residues, taking in both the cysteine and the phenylalanine. Only the CDR3 DNA stays, 36 bases, in frame from base 1. Ophthalmopathy patients had moderately to severely active disease, Clinical Activity Score of at least 3, NOSPECS grade of at least 4, and duration under 3 months. Exclusion was applied to patients with uncontrolled infections, other autoimmune diseases, pregnancy or lactation. Diagnoses were established on the basis of clinical symptoms, serum thyroxine and TRAb, thyroid ultrasound, and orbital computed tomography. PBMCs were separated from 10 ml of fresh peripheral blood using Ficoll-Paque density gradient centrifugation. Total RNA was extracted with Trizol reagent, and quality was checked on an Agilent 2100 Bioanalyzer.

This clonotype showed up just a few times. Its cognate antigen has yet to be identified. The record has no base qualities; no much larger clone is one base away. This sequence was found in a woman in her 70s with Graves' ophthalmopathy. The material sequenced was blood. The V and J genes are TRBV20-1 and TRBJ2-7; 9 middle bases align to TRBD2. In nucleotide form, the sequence is TGCAGTGCTAGTTCTAGCGGGAACGAGCAGTACTTC. This yields the protein CSASSSGNEQYF.